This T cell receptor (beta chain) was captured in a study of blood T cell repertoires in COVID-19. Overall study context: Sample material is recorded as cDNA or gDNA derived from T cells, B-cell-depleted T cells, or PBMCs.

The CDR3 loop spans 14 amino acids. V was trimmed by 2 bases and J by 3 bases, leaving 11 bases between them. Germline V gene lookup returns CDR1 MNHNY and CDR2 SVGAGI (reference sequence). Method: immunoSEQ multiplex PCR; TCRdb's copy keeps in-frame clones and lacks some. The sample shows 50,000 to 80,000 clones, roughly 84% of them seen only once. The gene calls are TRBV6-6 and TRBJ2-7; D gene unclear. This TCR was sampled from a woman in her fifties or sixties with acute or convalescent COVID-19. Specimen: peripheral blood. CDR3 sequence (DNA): TGTGCCAGCAGTTACGTTTCAGATGGCTACGAGCAGTACTTC. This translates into CASSYVSDGYEQYF.